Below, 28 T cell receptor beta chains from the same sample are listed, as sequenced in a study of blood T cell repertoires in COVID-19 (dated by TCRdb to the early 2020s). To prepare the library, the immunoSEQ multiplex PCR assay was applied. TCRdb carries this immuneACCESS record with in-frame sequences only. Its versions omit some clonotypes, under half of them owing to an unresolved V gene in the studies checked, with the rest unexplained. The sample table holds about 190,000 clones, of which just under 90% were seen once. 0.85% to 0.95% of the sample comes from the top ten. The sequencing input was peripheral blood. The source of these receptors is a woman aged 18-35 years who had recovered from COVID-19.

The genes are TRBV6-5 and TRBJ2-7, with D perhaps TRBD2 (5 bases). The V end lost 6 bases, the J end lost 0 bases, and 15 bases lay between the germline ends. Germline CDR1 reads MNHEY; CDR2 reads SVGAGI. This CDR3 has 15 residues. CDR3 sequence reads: CASSREGPLSYEQYV. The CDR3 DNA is TGTGCCAGCAGCCGCGAGGGCCCCCTCTCCTACGAGCAGTACGTC.

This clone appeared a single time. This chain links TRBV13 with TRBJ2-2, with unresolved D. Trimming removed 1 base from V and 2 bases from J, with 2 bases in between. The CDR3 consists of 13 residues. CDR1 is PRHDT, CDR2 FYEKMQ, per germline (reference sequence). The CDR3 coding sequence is TGTGCCAGCAGCTTAGTAAACACCGGGGAGCTGTTTTTT. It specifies CASSLVNTGELFF.

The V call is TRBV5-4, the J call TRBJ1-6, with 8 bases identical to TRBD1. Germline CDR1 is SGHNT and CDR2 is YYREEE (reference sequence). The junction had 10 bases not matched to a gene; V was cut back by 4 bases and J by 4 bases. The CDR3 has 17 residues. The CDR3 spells CASSARTGPTYNSPLHF. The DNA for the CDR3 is TGTGCCAGCAGCGCCCGGACAGGGCCTACTTATAATTCACCCCTCCACTTT.

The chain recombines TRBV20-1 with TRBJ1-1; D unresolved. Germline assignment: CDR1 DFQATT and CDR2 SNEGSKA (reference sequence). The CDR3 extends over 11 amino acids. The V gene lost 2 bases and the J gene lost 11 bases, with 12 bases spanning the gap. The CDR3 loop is CSARTSIRAFF. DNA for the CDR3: TGCAGTGCTAGAACCTCAATCCGGGCTTTCTTT.

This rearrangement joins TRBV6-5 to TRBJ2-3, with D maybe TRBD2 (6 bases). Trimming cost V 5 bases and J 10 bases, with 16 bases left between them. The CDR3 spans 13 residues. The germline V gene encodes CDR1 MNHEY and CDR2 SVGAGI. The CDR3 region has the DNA TGTGCCAGCAGTAAGGCTAGCGAAGGTTCGCAGTATTTT. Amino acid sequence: CASSKASEGSQYF.

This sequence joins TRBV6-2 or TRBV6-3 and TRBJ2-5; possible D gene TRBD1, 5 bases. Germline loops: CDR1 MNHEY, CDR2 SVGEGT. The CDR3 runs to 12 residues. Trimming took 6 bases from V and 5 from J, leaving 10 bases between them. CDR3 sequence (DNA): TGTGCCAGCAGCCCTAGGGGCGAGACCCAGTACTTC. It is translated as CASSPRGETQYF.

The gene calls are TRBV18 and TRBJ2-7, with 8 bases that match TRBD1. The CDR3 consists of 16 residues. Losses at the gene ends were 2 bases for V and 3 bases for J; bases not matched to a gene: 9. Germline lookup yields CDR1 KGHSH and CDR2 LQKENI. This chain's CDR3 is CASSPYPGQVLYEQYV. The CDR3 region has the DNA TGTGCCAGCTCACCATATCCGGGACAGGTACTCTACGAGCAGTACGTC.

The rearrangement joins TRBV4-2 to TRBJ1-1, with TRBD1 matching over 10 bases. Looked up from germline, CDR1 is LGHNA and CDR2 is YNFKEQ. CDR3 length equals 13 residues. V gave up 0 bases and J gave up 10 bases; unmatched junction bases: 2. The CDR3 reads CASSQDGDRGAFF. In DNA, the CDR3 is TGTGCCAGCAGCCAAGACGGGGACAGGGGAGCTTTCTTT.

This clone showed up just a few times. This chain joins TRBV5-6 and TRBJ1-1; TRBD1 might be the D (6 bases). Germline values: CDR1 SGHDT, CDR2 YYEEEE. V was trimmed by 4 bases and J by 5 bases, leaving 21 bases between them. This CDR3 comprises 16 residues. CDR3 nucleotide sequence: TGTGCCAGCAGCCCATGGGGTTTGACAGGACGGACTGAAGCTTTCTTT. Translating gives CASSPWGLTGRTEAFF.

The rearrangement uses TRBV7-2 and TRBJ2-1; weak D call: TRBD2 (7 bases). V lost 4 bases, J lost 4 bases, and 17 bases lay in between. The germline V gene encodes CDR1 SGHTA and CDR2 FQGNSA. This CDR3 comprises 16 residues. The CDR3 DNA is TGTGCCAGCAGCTCCGGGCGCGGGGGCCGGTACAATGAGCAGTTCTTC. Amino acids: CASSSGRGGRYNEQFF. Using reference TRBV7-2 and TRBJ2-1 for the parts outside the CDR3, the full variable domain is GAGVSQSPSNKVTEKGKDVELRCDPISGHTALYWYRQSLGQGLEFLIYFQGNSAPDKSGLPSDRFSAERTGGSVSTLTIQRTQQEDSAVYLCASSSGRGGRYNEQFFGPGTRLTVL.

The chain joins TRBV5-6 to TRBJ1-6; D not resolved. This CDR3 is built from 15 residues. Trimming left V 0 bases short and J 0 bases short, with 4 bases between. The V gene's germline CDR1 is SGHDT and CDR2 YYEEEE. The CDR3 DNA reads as TGTGCCAGCAGCTTGGACATCTCCTATAATTCACCCCTCCACTTT. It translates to CASSLDISYNSPLHF. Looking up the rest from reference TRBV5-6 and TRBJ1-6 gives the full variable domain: DAGVTQSPTHLIKTRGQQVTLRCSPKSGHDTVSWYQQALGQGPQFIFQYYEEEERQRGNFPDRFSGHQFPNYSSELNVNALLLGDSALYLCASSLDISYNSPLHFGNGTRLTVT.

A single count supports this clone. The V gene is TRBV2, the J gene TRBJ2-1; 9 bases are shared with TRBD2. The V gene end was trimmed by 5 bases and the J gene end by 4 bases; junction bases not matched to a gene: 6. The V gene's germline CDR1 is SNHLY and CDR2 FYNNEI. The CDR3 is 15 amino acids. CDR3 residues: CASSKTSGKYNEQFF. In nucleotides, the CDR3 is TGTGCCAGCAGTAAGACTAGCGGAAAATACAATGAGCAGTTCTTC. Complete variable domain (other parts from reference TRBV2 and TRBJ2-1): EPEVTQTPSHQVTQMGQEVILRCVPISNHLYFYWYRQILGQKVEFLVSFYNNEISEKSEIFDDQFSVERPDGSNFTLKIRSTKLEDSAMYFCASSKTSGKYNEQFFGPGTRLTVL.

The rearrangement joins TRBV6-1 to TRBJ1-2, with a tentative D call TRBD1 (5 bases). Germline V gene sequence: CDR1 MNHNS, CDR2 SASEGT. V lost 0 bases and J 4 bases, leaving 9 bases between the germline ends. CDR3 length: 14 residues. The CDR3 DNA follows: TGTGCCAGCAGTGAAGCTGGGGGGTCCTATGGCTACACCTTC. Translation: CASSEAGGSYGYTF.

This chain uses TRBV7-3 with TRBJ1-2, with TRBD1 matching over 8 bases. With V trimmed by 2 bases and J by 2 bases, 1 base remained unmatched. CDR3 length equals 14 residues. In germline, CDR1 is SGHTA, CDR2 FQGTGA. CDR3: CASSLGDRNYGYTF. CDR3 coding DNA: TGTGCCAGCAGCTTAGGGGACAGGAACTATGGCTACACCTTC.

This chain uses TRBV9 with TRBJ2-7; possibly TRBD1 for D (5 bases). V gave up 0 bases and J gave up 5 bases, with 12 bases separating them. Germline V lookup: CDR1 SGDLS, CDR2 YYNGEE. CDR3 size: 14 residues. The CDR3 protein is CASSVDKGNHEQYF. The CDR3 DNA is TGTGCCAGCAGCGTAGATAAGGGGAACCACGAGCAGTACTTC.

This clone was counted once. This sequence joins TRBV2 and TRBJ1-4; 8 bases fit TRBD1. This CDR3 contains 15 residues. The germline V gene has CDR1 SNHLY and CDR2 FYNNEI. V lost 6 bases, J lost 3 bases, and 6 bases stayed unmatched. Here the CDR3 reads CASRTGVSANEKLFF. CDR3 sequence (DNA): TGTGCCAGCAGGACAGGGGTTAGCGCTAATGAAAAACTGTTTTTT. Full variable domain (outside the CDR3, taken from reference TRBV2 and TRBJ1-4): EPEVTQTPSHQVTQMGQEVILRCVPISNHLYFYWYRQILGQKVEFLVSFYNNEISEKSEIFDDQFSVERPDGSNFTLKIRSTKLEDSAMYFCASRTGVSANEKLFFGSGTQLSVL.

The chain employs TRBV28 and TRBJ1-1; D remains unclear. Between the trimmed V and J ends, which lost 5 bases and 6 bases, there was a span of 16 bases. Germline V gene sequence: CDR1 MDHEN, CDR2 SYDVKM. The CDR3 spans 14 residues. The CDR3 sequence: CASSDPPGWAEAFF. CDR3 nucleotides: TGTGCCAGCAGTGACCCCCCAGGTTGGGCTGAAGCTTTCTTT.

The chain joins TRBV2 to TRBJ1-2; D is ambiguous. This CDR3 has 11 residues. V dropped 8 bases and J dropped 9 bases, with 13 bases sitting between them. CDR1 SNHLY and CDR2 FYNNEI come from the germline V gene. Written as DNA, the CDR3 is TGTGCCAGCCGCCGGAGTTGGCGCTACACCTTC. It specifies CASRRSWRYTF.

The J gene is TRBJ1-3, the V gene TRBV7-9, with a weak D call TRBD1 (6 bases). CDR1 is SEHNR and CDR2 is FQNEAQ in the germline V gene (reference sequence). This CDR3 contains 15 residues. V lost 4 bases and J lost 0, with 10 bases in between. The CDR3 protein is CASSSRDTSGNTIYF. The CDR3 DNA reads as TGTGCCAGCAGCTCTCGGGACACCTCTGGAAACACCATATATTTT.

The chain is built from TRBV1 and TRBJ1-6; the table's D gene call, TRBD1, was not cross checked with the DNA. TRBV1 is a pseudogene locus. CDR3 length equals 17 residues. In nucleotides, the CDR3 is TGCACCAGCAGCCAAGATCTAAGGGGTGTTTATAATTCACCCCTCCACTTT. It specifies CTSSQDLRGVYNSPLHF.

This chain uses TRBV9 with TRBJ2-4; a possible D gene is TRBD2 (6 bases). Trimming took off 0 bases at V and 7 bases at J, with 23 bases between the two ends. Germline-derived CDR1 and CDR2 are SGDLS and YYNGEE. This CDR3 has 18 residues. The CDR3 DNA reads TGTGCCAGCAGCGTAGCCGGATCGGCAGGAGGGTCGGAGAACATTCAGTACTTC. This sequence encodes CASSVAGSAGGSENIQYF.

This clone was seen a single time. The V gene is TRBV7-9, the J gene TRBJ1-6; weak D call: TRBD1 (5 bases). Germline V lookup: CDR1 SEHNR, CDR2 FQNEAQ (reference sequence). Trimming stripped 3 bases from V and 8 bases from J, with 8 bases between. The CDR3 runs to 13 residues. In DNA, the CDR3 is TGTGCCAGCAGCTTCTCCAGGGATTCACCCCTCCACTTT. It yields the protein CASSFSRDSPLHF.

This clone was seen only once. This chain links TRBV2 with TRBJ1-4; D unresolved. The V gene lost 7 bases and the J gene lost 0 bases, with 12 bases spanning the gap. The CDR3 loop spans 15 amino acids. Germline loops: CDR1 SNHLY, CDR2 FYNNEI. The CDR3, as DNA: TGTGCCAGCACGGGAGGCGGTGCAACTAATGAAAAACTGTTTTTT. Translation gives CASTGGGATNEKLFF.

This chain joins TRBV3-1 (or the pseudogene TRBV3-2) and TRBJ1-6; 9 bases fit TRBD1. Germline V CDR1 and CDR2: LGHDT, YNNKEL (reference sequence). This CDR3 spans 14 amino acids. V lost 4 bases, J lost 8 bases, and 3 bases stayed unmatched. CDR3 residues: CASSRTGDYSPLHF. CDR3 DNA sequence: TGTGCCAGCAGCCGGACAGGGGATTATTCACCCCTCCACTTT.

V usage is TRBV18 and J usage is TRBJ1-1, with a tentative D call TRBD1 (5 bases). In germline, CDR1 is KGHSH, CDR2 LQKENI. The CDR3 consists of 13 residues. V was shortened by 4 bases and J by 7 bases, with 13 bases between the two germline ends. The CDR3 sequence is CASSLRVDGEAFF. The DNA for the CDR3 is TGTGCCAGCTCACTCAGGGTGGATGGTGAAGCTTTCTTT.

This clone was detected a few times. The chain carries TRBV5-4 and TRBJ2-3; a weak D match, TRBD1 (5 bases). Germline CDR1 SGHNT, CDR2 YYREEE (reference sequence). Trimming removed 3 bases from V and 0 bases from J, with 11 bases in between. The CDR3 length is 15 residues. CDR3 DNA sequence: TGTGCCAGCAGCTCGAATGGGGCTAGCACAGATACGCAGTATTTT. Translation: CASSSNGASTDTQYF. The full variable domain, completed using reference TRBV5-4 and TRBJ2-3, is ETGVTQSPTHLIKTRGQQVTLRCSSQSGHNTVSWYQQALGQGPQFIFQYYREEENGRGNFPPRFSGLQFPNYSSELNVNALELDDSALYLCASSSNGASTDTQYFGPGTRLTVL.

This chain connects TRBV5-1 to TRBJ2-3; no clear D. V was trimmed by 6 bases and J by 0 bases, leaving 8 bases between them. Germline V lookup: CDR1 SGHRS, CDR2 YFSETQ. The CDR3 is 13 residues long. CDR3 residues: CASTVTSTDTQYF. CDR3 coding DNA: TGCGCCAGCACCGTGACTAGCACAGATACGCAGTATTTT.

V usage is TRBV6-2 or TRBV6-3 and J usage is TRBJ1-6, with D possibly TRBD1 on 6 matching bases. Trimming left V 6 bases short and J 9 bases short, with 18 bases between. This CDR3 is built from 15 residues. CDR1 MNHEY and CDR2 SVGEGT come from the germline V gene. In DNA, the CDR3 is TGTGCCAGCAGCGGGACGTCAGGGGAAGGTTCACCCCTCCACTTT. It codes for CASSGTSGEGSPLHF.